The clone carrying this T cell receptor beta chain was found a few times. The target antigen is unknown. This entry belongs to a study of T cells in Graves' hyperthyroidism and ophthalmopathy. Regarding the study as a whole: Stable hyperthyroidism and ophthalmopathy were separated using 13 V-J signatures.

TCR beta CDR3 sequences were amplified from RNA transcripts. During a first-round RT-PCR of the TCR CDR3, the HTBI primer set was used. TCRdb re-analysed the multiplex PCR reads in MiXCR, keeping a single row per CDR3 protein. This sample carries about 540,000 distinct CDR3 sequences, just over 45% of them seen once, and the ten largest clones take 6.5% to 9%. Graves' hyperthyroidism without ophthalmopathy progression within 18 months was termed stable. Newly diagnosed hyperthyroidism, duration under 2 months, in patients aged 18 to 65. Orbital computed tomography and thyroid ultrasound, together with serum TRAb and thyroxine and clinical symptoms, were used for diagnoses. The sample taken for sequencing was peripheral blood or thyroid tissue (not recorded which). This TCR was recovered from a woman between 18 and 29 years old with Graves' hyperthyroidism.

CDR3 DNA: TGTGCCAGTAAATCTACAGGGTACGGCACTGAAGCTTTCTTT. Its protein is CASKSTGYGTEAFF. The V gene is TRBV19, the J gene TRBJ1-1; D may be TRBD1 (6 bases). With 7 bases removed from V and 4 bases from J, the gap between germline ends came to 16 bases. The CDR3 is 14 residues long. In germline, CDR1 is LNHDA, CDR2 SQIVND (reference sequence).